Below, 4 T cell receptor beta chains from the same sample are listed, as sequenced in a study of T cell responses to AZD1222 COVID-19 vaccine. Sequencing was performed with immunoSEQ multiplex PCR; in TCRdb, only in-frame clones are kept and a portion is missing. The sample holds 110,000 to 150,000 clones, about 88% seen once. This sample comprised peripheral blood, obtained on day 0 of AZD1222 vaccination. The receptors derive from an adult in good health.

The CDR3: CASRFAWSNTEAFF. The CDR3 DNA reads as TGTGCCAGCAGGTTCGCTTGGAGTAACACTGAAGCTTTCTTT. The chain recombines TRBV13 with TRBJ1-1; no clear D gene. Trimming removed 6 bases from V and 2 bases from J, with 13 bases in between. Looked up from germline, CDR1 is PRHDT and CDR2 is FYEKMQ (reference sequence). The CDR3 is 14 residues long. Complete variable domain (other parts from reference TRBV13 and TRBJ1-1): AAGVIQSPRHLIKEKRETATLKCYPIPRHDTVYWYQQGPGQDPQFLISFYEKMQSDKGSIPDRFSAQQFSDYHSELNMSSLELGDSALYFCASRFAWSNTEAFFGQGTRLTVV.

V usage is TRBV2 and J usage is TRBJ2-2, with D perhaps matching TRBD1 (6 bases). The germline V and J ends were trimmed by 4 bases and 0 bases, with 12 bases remaining between them. The CDR3 is 16 residues long. CDR1 and CDR2 from the germline V gene are SNHLY and FYNNEI. CDR3 sequence reads: CASSVVGGPNTGELFF. The CDR3 DNA is TGTGCCAGCAGTGTTGTTGGGGGCCCGAACACCGGGGAGCTGTTTTTT.

The chain has TRBV4-1 and TRBJ2-7, with D possibly being TRBD2 (6 bases). The CDR3 has 15 amino acids. V was clipped by 1 base and J by 4 bases, with 14 bases between them. Germline V gives CDR1 MGHRA, CDR2 YSYEKL. CDR3 loop: CASSQGDSTTYEQYF. The CDR3 DNA follows: TGCGCCAGCAGCCAAGGGGACTCAACGACATACGAGCAGTACTTC.

The V call is TRBV7-2, the J call TRBJ1-2; D is unresolved. V lost 5 bases, J lost 7 bases, and 23 bases lay in between. Germline values: CDR1 SGHTA, CDR2 FQGNSA. The CDR3 totals 16 residues. CDR3 region: CASSGGPGTVTAGYTF. The CDR3 DNA reads TGTGCCAGCAGCGGAGGCCCCGGCACGGTAACTGCTGGCTACACCTTC.